The rows below give T cell receptor beta chains drawn from one sample of a study of a mutant IDH1 vaccine in newly diagnosed glioma. Generated by immunoSEQ multiplex PCR, the TCRdb table keeps only in-frame clones and is missing some. The table has tens of thousands of clones, around 76% seen once; the top ten hold more than 4.5%. Which antigens these TCRs recognize remains unknown. The input for sequencing was PBMCs, taken from a glioma patient whose treatment included an IDH1 peptide vaccine. The receptors originated from a man between 45 and 60 years old with glioma. Both conserved end residues are part of each CDR3. The order of the fields is J gene, clone size, V gene, D gene, CDR3 DNA, CDR3 protein. D genes are given only for firm matches. The size of a clone is reported for some rows only, either as once, few or many, or as a class for expanded clones.

j_call: TRBJ1-2
clone_size: -
v_call: TRBV30
d_call: -
cdr3_nt: TGTGCCTGGAGTGTAGGAGGGGCAACCTATGGCTACACCTTC
cdr3_aa: CAWSVGGATYGYTF

j_call: TRBJ2-7
clone_size: -
v_call: TRBV30
d_call: TRBD2
cdr3_nt: TGTGCCTGCTCTAGGACTAGCGCTTCCTACGAGCAGTACTTC
cdr3_aa: CACSRTSASYEQYF

j_call: TRBJ1-6
clone_size: -
v_call: TRBV4-3
d_call: TRBD1
cdr3_nt: TGCGCCAGCAGCCAAGGGGGGACAGGGATTTCACCCCTCCACTTT
cdr3_aa: CASSQGGTGISPLHF

j_call: TRBJ2-7
clone_size: -
v_call: TRBV7-2
d_call: -
cdr3_nt: TGTGCCAGCAGCTTTCAACAGACCTCAGGGGCCGAGCAGTACTTC
cdr3_aa: CASSFQQTSGAEQYF

j_call: TRBJ2-1
clone_size: -
v_call: TRBV19
d_call: TRBD1
cdr3_nt: TGTGCCAGTAGTATACTCGAGGGGGCGAATGAGCAGTTCTTC
cdr3_aa: CASSILEGANEQFF

j_call: TRBJ2-1
clone_size: -
v_call: TRBV5-1
d_call: -
cdr3_nt: TGCGCCAGTACGATCCGGGGTACTGACGATGAGCAGTTCTTC
cdr3_aa: CASTIRGTDDEQFF

j_call: TRBJ1-4
clone_size: -
v_call: TRBV2
d_call: -
cdr3_nt: TGTGCCAGCAGTCCAACTAATGAAAAACTGTTTTTT
cdr3_aa: CASSPTNEKLFF

j_call: TRBJ1-1
clone_size: -
v_call: TRBV5-1
d_call: -
cdr3_nt: TGCGCCAGCAGCTTGGCCCCACAGGCCAACACTGAAGCTTTCTTT
cdr3_aa: CASSLAPQANTEAFF

j_call: TRBJ2-7
clone_size: -
v_call: TRBV15
d_call: TRBD1
cdr3_nt: TGTGCCACCAGCAGGGTTACAGGGGGGATCGAGCAGTACTTC
cdr3_aa: CATSRVTGGIEQYF

j_call: TRBJ1-2
clone_size: once
v_call: TRBV4-2
d_call: -
cdr3_nt: TGTGCCAGCAGCCAAGCCTCGTGGGGGCCACATGGCTACACCTTC
cdr3_aa: CASSQASWGPHGYTF

j_call: TRBJ2-2
clone_size: -
v_call: TRBV27
d_call: TRBD1
cdr3_nt: TGTGCCAGCAGTTCCGGGACAGTCAACACCGGGGAGCTGTTTTTT
cdr3_aa: CASSSGTVNTGELFF

j_call: TRBJ2-7
clone_size: once
v_call: TRBV7-9
d_call: -
cdr3_nt: TGTGCCAGCAGCCTCGCAGACGAGCAGTACTTC
cdr3_aa: CASSLADEQYF

j_call: TRBJ2-7
clone_size: -
v_call: TRBV14
d_call: -
cdr3_nt: TGTGCCAGCAGCTGGATCCGAGGCGAGCAGTACTTC
cdr3_aa: CASSWIRGEQYF

j_call: TRBJ1-5
clone_size: -
v_call: TRBV6-5
d_call: -
cdr3_nt: TGTGCCAGCAGCAGGGGCAATCAGCCCCAGCATTTT
cdr3_aa: CASSRGNQPQHF

j_call: TRBJ1-2
clone_size: few
v_call: TRBV2
d_call: TRBD1
cdr3_nt: TGTGCCAGCAGTGCTACCGGGACAGAGATCTATGGCTACACCTTC
cdr3_aa: CASSATGTEIYGYTF

j_call: TRBJ1-5
clone_size: -
v_call: TRBV19
d_call: -
cdr3_nt: TGTGCCAGTAGTATAGGATCGGAGGGACCCCAGCATTTT
cdr3_aa: CASSIGSEGPQHF

j_call: TRBJ2-7
clone_size: few
v_call: TRBV7-2
d_call: -
cdr3_nt: TGTGCCAGCAGCTGGGGGGCCTCAAACTACGAGCAGTACTTC
cdr3_aa: CASSWGASNYEQYF

j_call: TRBJ1-1
clone_size: few
v_call: TRBV7-2
d_call: TRBD1
cdr3_nt: TGTGCCAGCACATTGGGACAGGGGGTGAACACTGAAGCTTTCTTT
cdr3_aa: CASTLGQGVNTEAFF

j_call: TRBJ1-4
clone_size: -
v_call: TRBV19
d_call: TRBD1
cdr3_nt: TGTGCCAGTAGTATTATGACAGGGGAAAAACTGTTTTTT
cdr3_aa: CASSIMTGEKLFF

j_call: TRBJ2-5
clone_size: -
v_call: TRBV7-9
d_call: TRBD2
cdr3_nt: TGTGCCAGCAGCCATGCCATAGCGGGGCCGCAGGAGACCCAGTACTTC
cdr3_aa: CASSHAIAGPQETQYF

j_call: TRBJ1-1
clone_size: -
v_call: TRBV6-5
d_call: -
cdr3_nt: TGTGCCAGCAGTTACTCTCTGTCGGGCACTGAAGCTTTCTTT
cdr3_aa: CASSYSLSGTEAFF

j_call: TRBJ2-1
clone_size: -
v_call: TRBV15
d_call: -
cdr3_nt: TGTGCCACCAGCAGAGATAAGGGATTGGATGAGCAGTTCTTC
cdr3_aa: CATSRDKGLDEQFF

j_call: TRBJ1-1
clone_size: -
v_call: TRBV6-5
d_call: -
cdr3_nt: TGTGCCAGCAGTTACGTGACAGGTGGAACTGAAGCTTTCTTT
cdr3_aa: CASSYVTGGTEAFF

j_call: TRBJ2-7
clone_size: few
v_call: TRBV7-9
d_call: TRBD2
cdr3_nt: TGTGCCAGCAGCCCGCCCAGCGGGGGGGGGTCCTACGAGCAGTACTTC
cdr3_aa: CASSPPSGGGSYEQYF

j_call: TRBJ1-2
clone_size: -
v_call: TRBV9
d_call: -
cdr3_nt: TGTGCCAGCAGCGGAACGACAGGAAACGGCTACACCTTC
cdr3_aa: CASSGTTGNGYTF

j_call: TRBJ2-1
clone_size: -
v_call: TRBV9
d_call: -
cdr3_nt: TGTGCCAGCAGCGTATCCGGGGGCCCCTACAATGAGCAGTTCTTC
cdr3_aa: CASSVSGGPYNEQFF

j_call: TRBJ2-1
clone_size: few
v_call: TRBV5-4
d_call: -
cdr3_nt: TGTGCCAGCAGCTTGGATCAGAGGACCGACAATGAGCAGTTCTTC
cdr3_aa: CASSLDQRTDNEQFF

j_call: TRBJ2-7
clone_size: few
v_call: TRBV18
d_call: TRBD2
cdr3_nt: TGTGCCAGCTCACCGGGGAGGGGTCGCTCCGAGCAGTACTTC
cdr3_aa: CASSPGRGRSEQYF

j_call: TRBJ1-1
clone_size: -
v_call: TRBV29-1
d_call: -
cdr3_nt: TGCAGCGTACAGATGAGTCAGCTGAACACTGAAGCTTTCTTT
cdr3_aa: CSVQMSQLNTEAFF

j_call: TRBJ2-7
clone_size: -
v_call: TRBV9
d_call: -
cdr3_nt: TGTGCCAGCAGCGTAGCGGCTTACTCCTACGAGCAGTACTTC
cdr3_aa: CASSVAAYSYEQYF

j_call: TRBJ2-2
clone_size: few
v_call: TRBV5-1
d_call: -
cdr3_nt: TGCGCCAGCAGCTTGAATACTCCGAACACCGGGGAGCTGTTTTTT
cdr3_aa: CASSLNTPNTGELFF

j_call: TRBJ1-1
clone_size: -
v_call: TRBV4-2
d_call: -
cdr3_nt: TGTGCCAGCAGCCAAGATTGGGGGGAAACTGAAGCTTTCTTT
cdr3_aa: CASSQDWGETEAFF

j_call: TRBJ1-5
clone_size: -
v_call: TRBV5-6
d_call: TRBD1
cdr3_nt: TGTGCCAGCAGCGAACAGGGGCGAATGAGCAATCAGCCCCAGCATTTT
cdr3_aa: CASSEQGRMSNQPQHF

j_call: TRBJ2-3
clone_size: -
v_call: TRBV5-6
d_call: -
cdr3_nt: TGTGCCAGCAGCTTGCGTGAGGAAGATACGCAGTATTTT
cdr3_aa: CASSLREEDTQYF

j_call: TRBJ1-1
clone_size: -
v_call: TRBV29-1
d_call: -
cdr3_nt: TGCAGCGTTGCACAGGCCGGACCTGAAGCTTTCTTT
cdr3_aa: CSVAQAGPEAFF

j_call: TRBJ1-4
clone_size: -
v_call: TRBV10-3
d_call: TRBD1
cdr3_nt: TGTGCCATCAGTGATCCGGGACAGAAAAATGAAAAACTGTTTTTT
cdr3_aa: CAISDPGQKNEKLFF

j_call: TRBJ2-3
clone_size: -
v_call: TRBV5-1
d_call: TRBD1
cdr3_nt: TGCGCCAGCAGCTTCCGGGACAGGGCCCCAAATACGCAGTATTTT
cdr3_aa: CASSFRDRAPNTQYF

j_call: TRBJ2-1
clone_size: -
v_call: TRBV4-1
d_call: TRBD2
cdr3_nt: TGCGCCAGCAGCCAAGGGCTAGCGGGTCCCGCCTACAATGAGCAGTTCTTC
cdr3_aa: CASSQGLAGPAYNEQFF

j_call: TRBJ2-1
clone_size: -
v_call: TRBV6-6
d_call: TRBD2
cdr3_nt: TGTGCCAGCAGTTTCTCTTTAGCGGGGAATGAGCAGTTCTTC
cdr3_aa: CASSFSLAGNEQFF

j_call: TRBJ2-5
clone_size: -
v_call: TRBV30
d_call: -
cdr3_nt: TGTGCCTGGAGTCGGGGCCAGTGGGAGACCCAGTACTTC
cdr3_aa: CAWSRGQWETQYF

j_call: TRBJ2-7
clone_size: -
v_call: TRBV5-4
d_call: -
cdr3_nt: TGTGCCAGCAGCCAACCGGGACAACCGGCGTACGAGCAGTACTTC
cdr3_aa: CASSQPGQPAYEQYF

j_call: TRBJ1-2
clone_size: -
v_call: TRBV7-9
d_call: -
cdr3_nt: TGTGCCAGCAGCCGTTTTCCGGACGCAGGACAGAACTATGGCTACACCTTC
cdr3_aa: CASSRFPDAGQNYGYTF

j_call: TRBJ2-7
clone_size: many
v_call: TRBV21-1
d_call: -
cdr3_nt: TGTGCCAGCAGCAAAGCGCGAGACGACAGTACCTACGAGCAGTACTTC
cdr3_aa: CASSKARDDSTYEQYF

j_call: TRBJ2-7
clone_size: -
v_call: TRBV11-2
d_call: TRBD1
cdr3_nt: TGTGCCAGCAGCTTTACCGGGACAGGGTGGTCCGAGCAGTACTTC
cdr3_aa: CASSFTGTGWSEQYF

j_call: TRBJ1-2
clone_size: -
v_call: TRBV2
d_call: -
cdr3_nt: TGTGCCAGCAGTCGCACTGGGACTGACGACGTCTATGGCTACACCTTC
cdr3_aa: CASSRTGTDDVYGYTF

j_call: TRBJ1-1
clone_size: medium-sized
v_call: TRBV19
d_call: -
cdr3_nt: TGTGCCAGTAGGATAGGGGACACTGAAGCTTTCTTT
cdr3_aa: CASRIGDTEAFF